This T cell receptor beta chain comes out of a study of blood T cells in healthy people across ages. Broader study findings: Estimates of total diversity, which came from one million sequenced T cells, were considered to be underestimates. Naive CD4+ cells and diversity were both higher in long-lived donors than in aged donors.

A single count supports this clonotype. Its cognate antigen is unknown. The CDR3 is 15 amino acids. Germline loops: CDR1 MNHEY, CDR2 SVGEGT. The second PCR ran about 6 to 11 cycles with a sample-barcoded 5' primer and J-beta primers. TCRdb analysed the 5' RACE reads with MiXCR anew, one entry per CDR3 protein. The sample lists hundreds of thousands of distinct CDR3 sequences, around two fifths occurring once. This chain connects TRBV6-2 or TRBV6-3 to TRBJ2-1; D may be TRBD1 (6 bases). TRBJ2-5 explains the end of the DNA better; the J call may be wrong. Sequenced input: blood. The clonotype comes from an elderly man in good health. The CDR3 reads CASSYPGVGEETQYF. The CDR3 bases are TGTGCCAGCAGTTACCCAGGGGTGGGAGAAGAGACCCAGTACTTC.